The entry that follows covers one T cell receptor beta chain sequence. Its antigen is as yet unknown. Both 60 Vbeta primers and 13 Jbeta primers went into the PCR. The authors' processing: Roughly 11 million of the 80 million or so unique TCR beta chains counted in a later analysis were shared. Here immunoSEQ multiplex PCR was the method, and the copy in TCRdb shows in-frame clones only, minus some. That table gives V, J and clone size, and the DNA gave D and trimming. This sample has fewer than 70,000 clones, with less than 70% found just once. These data come from a study of cytomegalovirus exposure and HLA in healthy donors. Study-level results: Segments of the TCR beta V type were, in most cases, productive about 90% or about 30% of the time in an earlier analysis. Sequencing likely caused a cluster of highly shared sequence variants.

V lost 5 bases to trimming and J lost 2 bases; unmatched junction nucleotides: 7. Germline V lookup: CDR1 SGHVS, CDR2 FNYEAQ. The CDR3 consists of 16 residues. The receptor's source is a woman aged 30 to 39 in good health and CMV-seronegative. Sequenced sample: PBMCs. The chain joins TRBV7-6 to TRBJ2-3, with 10 bases fitting TRBD2. The CDR3 nucleotides read TGTGCCAGCAGCCTAATAGCGGGGGGTACCACAGATACGCAGTATTTT. This gives the protein CASSLIAGGTTDTQYF. The whole variable domain, remainder taken from reference TRBV7-6 and TRBJ2-3, is GAGVSQSPRYKVTKRGQDVALRCDPISGHVSLYWYRQALGQGPEFLTYFNYEAQQDKSGLPNDRFSAERPEGSISTLTIQRTEQRDSAMYRCASSLIAGGTTDTQYFGPGTRLTVL.